Presented here are 20 T cell receptor beta chains from one specimen sequenced in a study of CD8+CD57+ T cells in acquired aplastic anemia. Investigators profiled TCR beta VDJ and CDR3 from genomic DNA template. TCRdb reanalysed the reads using MiXCR and keeps one entry per CDR3 protein. The sample lists roughly 500,000 distinct CDR3 sequences; less than 35% were seen once. Sequencing was done on patients that had shown CD8+CD57+ cell expansion by flow cytometry. Sequences were obtained from sorted CD4+, CD8+, or CD8+CD57+ T cells (not recorded which) from PBMCs. The receptors shown here come from a human donor with aplastic anemia.

With respect to this clonotype: A much larger clone differs by one base, so this may be a read error. This chain joins TRBV7-8 and TRBJ2-5; perhaps TRBD1 as D (7 bases). V lost 6 bases and J 4 bases, leaving 15 bases between the germline ends. The CDR3 contains 14 residues. Germline V CDR1 and CDR2: SGHVS, FQNEAQ. CDR3 DNA: TGTGCCAGCAGTCGACAGGGAGGAGGAGAGACCCAGTACTTC. Its protein is CASSRQGGGETQYF.

This clonotype was seen ten or more times. The chain has TRBV3-1 and TRBJ1-2, with unresolved D. The V and J ends lost 0 bases and 5 bases respectively, with 7 bases between them. This CDR3 comprises 13 residues. Germline lookup yields CDR1 LGHDT and CDR2 YNNKEL (reference sequence). CDR3 nucleotides: TGTGCCAGCAGCCAAGATGTCGTGTATGGCTACACCTTC. Its translation is CASSQDVVYGYTF. Together with reference TRBV3-1 and TRBJ1-2, the CDR3 gives the full variable domain: DTAVSQTPKYLVTQMGNDKSIKCEQNLGHDTMYWYKQDSKKFLKIMFSYNNKELIINETVPNRFSPKSPDKAHLNLHINSLELGDSAVYFCASSQDVVYGYTFGSGTRLTVV.

This clonotype was seen a handful of times. This rearrangement joins TRBV6-5 to TRBJ2-7, with a possible D match to TRBD1 (6 bases). Between the trimmed V and J ends, which lost 4 bases and 5 bases, there was a span of 21 bases. The CDR3 runs 16 residues. The germline gives CDR1 MNHEY, CDR2 SVGAGI. CDR3 in DNA: TGTGCCAGCAGTTTGTCAGGGGCTTCCCGAAACCACGAGCAGTACTTC. It specifies CASSLSGASRNHEQYF.

As to this clonotype: One end of the junction fails to match germline, which may point to a read error. As DNA, the CDR3 is TGTGCCAGTAGATTATCAACAGGGGGCCACTACGAGCAGTGCTTC. Its protein product is CASRLSTGGHYEQCF. V gene TRBV19 combines with J gene TRBJ2-7; 9 bases match TRBD1. Germline V gives CDR1 LNHDA, CDR2 SQIVND (reference sequence). CDR3 length: 15 residues.

CDR3 nucleotide sequence: TGCGCCAGCAGCTACGGCGGGGGGTCGTACACAGATACGCAGTATTTT. Translating it yields CASSYGGGSYTDTQYF. The genes are TRBV5-1 and TRBJ2-3; 8 bases are shared with TRBD2. Germline trimming cut 3 bases from V and 2 bases from J; bases unmatched to any gene: 8. Germline CDR1 is SGHRS and CDR2 is YFSETQ. The CDR3 is 16 amino acids.

This clonotype came up many times. The CDR3 loop is CASSPAPDRAEQYF. CDR3 coding DNA: TGTGCCAGCAGCCCAGCTCCCGACAGGGCCGAGCAGTACTTC. V gene TRBV5-6 combines with J gene TRBJ2-7; 7 nucleotides line up with TRBD1. CDR1 is SGHDT, CDR2 YYEEEE, per germline. V lost 4 bases and J lost 6; bases outside the gene matches: 10. CDR3 length: 14 residues. Based on the CDR3 plus reference TRBV5-6 and TRBJ2-7, the full variable domain is DAGVTQSPTHLIKTRGQQVTLRCSPKSGHDTVSWYQQALGQGPQFIFQYYEEEERQRGNFPDRFSGHQFPNYSSELNVNALLLGDSALYLCASSPAPDRAEQYFGPGTRLTVT.

This clonotype was counted only a few times. CDR3 coding DNA: TGTGCCAGCATGGTTGGCGGCAACCAAGAGACCCAGTACTTC. Translating gives CASMVGGNQETQYF. The chain has TRBV28 and TRBJ2-5; no reliable D call. The CDR3 spans 14 residues. Per the germline V gene, CDR1 is MDHEN and CDR2 is SYDVKM. V lost 7 bases, J lost 0 bases, and 12 bases lay in between.

A remark on this clonotype: A read error is likely, as this CDR3 ends without the conserved phenylalanine or tryptophan. The DNA is left out, because the CDR3 cannot be placed on it with certainty; the CDR3 is given as TCRdb lists it. The chain is built from TRBV5-8 and TRBJ1-3; TRBD1, as called in the table, went unchecked against the DNA. A total of 15 residues make up the CDR3, ends included. Germline CDR1 reads SGHTS; CDR2 reads YDEGEE. CDR3 sequence: CASSLDGGVPAPFSV.

This clonotype was seen repeatedly, ten times or more. The chain carries TRBV4-3 and TRBJ2-7; 7 bases fit TRBD1. Germline values: CDR1 LGHNA, CDR2 YSLEER. Germline trimming cut 5 bases from V and 3 bases from J; bases unmatched to any gene: 7. The CDR3 length is 14 residues. This CDR3 reads CASSAQTGIYEQYF. CDR3 nucleotide sequence: TGCGCCAGCAGCGCCCAGACAGGGATCTACGAGCAGTACTTC.

The CDR3 DNA is TGCAGTGCTAGATCACAGGGGCAGGGAAATTCACCCCTCCACTTT. The encoded protein is CSARSQGQGNSPLHF. The J gene is TRBJ1-6, the V gene TRBV20-1, with 7 bases that match TRBD1. Germline CDR1 DFQATT, CDR2 SNEGSKA (reference sequence). J was trimmed by 7 bases and V by 2 bases; bases with no gene match: 8. This CDR3 has 15 amino acids.

This sequence joins TRBV19 and TRBJ2-3; D not resolved. Germline V gene data show CDR1 as LNHDA and CDR2 as SQIVND (reference sequence). Between the trimmed V and J ends, which lost 5 bases and 5 bases, there was a span of 8 bases. The CDR3 has 12 amino acids. DNA of the CDR3: TGTGCCAGTAGTGCCAACAGAGATACGCAGTATTTT. Its protein product is CASSANRDTQYF.

The chain recombines TRBV20-1 with TRBJ1-6; 8 bases map to TRBD1. V lost 4 bases to trimming and J lost 10 bases; unmatched junction nucleotides: 9. This CDR3 region has 14 residues. CDR1 and CDR2 (germline): DFQATT, SNEGSKA (reference sequence). The CDR3 DNA is TGCAGTGCTAAGGTAGTGACAGGGGAATCACCCCTCCACTTT. Protein sequence: CSAKVVTGESPLHF.

There are a few counts of this clonotype. The CDR3 region has the DNA TGTGCCAGCAGCCCCACTAGCGGGGGGGCTGGAGATACGCAGTATTTT. Residues: CASSPTSGGAGDTQYF. The genes are TRBV11-2 and TRBJ2-3; 13 bases align to TRBD2. With 5 bases clipped from V and 5 bases from J, the junction kept 7 bases outside the gene matches. Germline assignment: CDR1 SGHAT and CDR2 FQNNGV. The CDR3 extends over 16 amino acids.

This clonotype was observed at least ten times. The gene calls are TRBV10-2 and TRBJ1-6, with 9 bases fitting TRBD1. CDR1 is WSHSY, CDR2 SAAADI, per germline. V lost 11 bases to trimming and J lost 7 bases; unmatched junction nucleotides: 9. The CDR3 consists of 14 residues. The DNA of the CDR3 is TGCGCCTGTCGGGACAGGGAGGGGAATTCACCCCTCCACTTT. It is translated as CACRDREGNSPLHF.

The V and J genes are TRBV2 and TRBJ1-1; D gene uncertain. There are 14 residues in the CDR3. Trimming took 4 bases from V and 1 from J, leaving 10 bases between them. Germline V lookup: CDR1 SNHLY, CDR2 FYNNEI. The CDR3 spells CASSAPRANTEAFF. CDR3 in DNA: TGTGCCAGCAGTGCGCCAAGAGCGAACACTGAAGCTTTCTTT.

With respect to this clonotype: Sequence at one end of the junction differs from germline and may be a read error. The V gene is TRBV4-3, the J gene TRBJ1-4; 10 bases are shared with TRBD1. Germline CDR1 and CDR2: LGHNA and YSLEER. This CDR3 has 14 residues. CDR3 DNA sequence: TGCGCCAGCAGCCAAGATAGACAGGGGGCAAAGCGGGCCTTT. Protein product: CASSQDRQGAKRAF.

This clonotype was counted many times. The V and J genes are TRBV20-1 and TRBJ1-1; TRBD1 matches at 9 bases. From germline, CDR1 is DFQATT and CDR2 SNEGSKA (reference sequence). Trimming removed 3 bases from V and 0 bases from J; junction bases left unmatched: 5. The CDR3 loop spans 15 amino acids. The CDR3 loop reads CSASLTGGMNTEAFF. In DNA, the CDR3 is TGCAGTGCTAGCCTGACAGGGGGGATGAACACTGAAGCTTTCTTT.

This clonotype was recorded once. The chain combines TRBV20-1 with TRBJ2-1, with TRBD2 matching 8 bases. Germline V lookup: CDR1 DFQATT, CDR2 SNEGSKA (reference sequence). The CDR3 runs to 14 residues. V gave up 6 bases and J gave up 12 bases; unmatched junction bases: 16. In nucleotides, the CDR3 is TGCAGTGCCAGGCATGGGACTAGAGACTATGGGCAGTTCTTC. Protein: CSARHGTRDYGQFF.

This clonotype has only a few counts. CDR3 sequence (DNA): TGCGCCAGCACCGAATCGGGGACTAGCGGGAGGGCCTTGTTTGAGCAGTACTTC. Protein sequence: CASTESGTSGRALFEQYF. The chain combines TRBV5-1 with TRBJ2-7; 16 positions match TRBD2. This CDR3 comprises 18 residues. In germline, CDR1 is SGHRS, CDR2 YFSETQ. V lost 6 bases, J lost 7 bases, and 16 bases stayed unmatched.

V usage is TRBV12-5 and J usage is TRBJ2-7, with a tentative D call TRBD1 (6 bases). Trimming removed 5 bases from V and 1 base from J, with 12 bases in between. CDR3 length: 14 residues. From germline, CDR1 is LGHNT and CDR2 FRNRAP. CDR3 in DNA: TGTGCTAGTGGTCTATTGGACAGATCCTACGAGCAGTACTTC. It encodes CASGLLDRSYEQYF.